This TCR beta chain was found in a study of blood T cell repertoires in COVID-19. The germline V gene has CDR1 SGDLS and CDR2 YYNGEE. CDR3 size: 16 residues. Germline trimming cut 0 bases from V and 4 bases from J; bases unmatched to any gene: 7. The protocol was immunoSEQ multiplex PCR, while the TCRdb copy is restricted to in-frame clones and leaves out a portion. Of 90,000 to 95,000 clones in the sample, more than 70% were seen once. This sequence was found in a woman aged 80 or older with active COVID-19. The chain recombines TRBV9 with TRBJ2-5, with 9 nucleotides matching TRBD2. The specimen was peripheral blood. CDR3 region: CASSVGPSTSGETQYF. The CDR3 nucleotides read TGTGCCAGCAGCGTAGGACCTTCGACTAGCGGAGAGACCCAGTACTTC.